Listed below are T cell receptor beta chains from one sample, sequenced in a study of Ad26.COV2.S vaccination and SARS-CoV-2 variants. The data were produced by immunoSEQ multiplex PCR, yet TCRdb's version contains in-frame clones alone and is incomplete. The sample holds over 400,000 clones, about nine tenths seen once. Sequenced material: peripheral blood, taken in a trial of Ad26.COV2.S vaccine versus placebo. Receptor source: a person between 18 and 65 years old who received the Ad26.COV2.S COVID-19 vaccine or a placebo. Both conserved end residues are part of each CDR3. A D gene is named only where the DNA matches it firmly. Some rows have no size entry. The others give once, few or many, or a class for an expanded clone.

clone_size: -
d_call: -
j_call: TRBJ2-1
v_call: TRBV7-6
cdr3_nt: TGTGCCAGCAGACCAACCTTCCCCAGTGTTGAGCAGTTCTTC
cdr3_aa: CASRPTFPSVEQFF

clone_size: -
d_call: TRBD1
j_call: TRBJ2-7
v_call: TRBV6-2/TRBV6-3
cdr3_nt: TGTGCCGGCAGTTATAGTCGGGGACAGGGAATATACGAGCAGTACTTC
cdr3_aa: CAGSYSRGQGIYEQYF

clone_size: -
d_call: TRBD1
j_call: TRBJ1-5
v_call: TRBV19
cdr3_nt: TGTGCCAGTAGTATCCCCCTGAGGGGGCATCAGCCCCAGCATTTT
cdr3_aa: CASSIPLRGHQPQHF

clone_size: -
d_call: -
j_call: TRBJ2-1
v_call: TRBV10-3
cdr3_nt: TGTGCCATCAGTCTACAGGGAAGCTCCTACAATGAGCAGTTCTTC
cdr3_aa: CAISLQGSSYNEQFF

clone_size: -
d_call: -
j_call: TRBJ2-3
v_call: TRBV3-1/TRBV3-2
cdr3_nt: TGTGCCAGCAGCCAAGACGGGGGCACAGATACGCAGTATTTT
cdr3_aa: CASSQDGGTDTQYF

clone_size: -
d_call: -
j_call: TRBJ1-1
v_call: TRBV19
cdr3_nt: TGTGCCAGTAGTATAGTTGGGGTTTCGAACACTGAAGCTTTCTTT
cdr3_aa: CASSIVGVSNTEAFF

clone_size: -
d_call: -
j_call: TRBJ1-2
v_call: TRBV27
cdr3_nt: TGTGCCAGCAGTACACCGGGTATCCATGGCTACACCTTC
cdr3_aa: CASSTPGIHGYTF

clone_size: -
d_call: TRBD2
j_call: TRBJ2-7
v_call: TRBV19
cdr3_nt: TGTGCCAGTAGTCCCCGACTAGCGGGGTCGTACGAGCAGTACTTC
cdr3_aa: CASSPRLAGSYEQYF

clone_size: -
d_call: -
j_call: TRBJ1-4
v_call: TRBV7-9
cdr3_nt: TGTGCCTATGGGAGAGGGACAACTAATGAAAAACTGTTTTTT
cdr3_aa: CAYGRGTTNEKLFF

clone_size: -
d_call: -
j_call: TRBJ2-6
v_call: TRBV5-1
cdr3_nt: TGCGCCAGCAGCTTACAGGGTGGGTCTGGGGCCAACGTCCTGACTTTC
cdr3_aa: CASSLQGGSGANVLTF

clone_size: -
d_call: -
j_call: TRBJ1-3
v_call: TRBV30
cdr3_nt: TGTGCCTGGAGTGTACGGTCTGGAAACACCATATATTTT
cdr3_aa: CAWSVRSGNTIYF

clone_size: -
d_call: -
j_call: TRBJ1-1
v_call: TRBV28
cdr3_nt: TGTGCCAGCAGTCAGCCAGGGTCTGGGAGTACTGAAGCTTTCTTT
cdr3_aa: CASSQPGSGSTEAFF

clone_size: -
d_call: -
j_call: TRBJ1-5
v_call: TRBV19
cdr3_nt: TGTGCCAGTAGTCCCTCGGGGGGGAGATCTTGGCCCCAGCATTTT
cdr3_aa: CASSPSGGRSWPQHF

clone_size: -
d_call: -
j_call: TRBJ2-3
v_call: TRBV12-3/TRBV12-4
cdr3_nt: TGTGCCAGCAGTCAAAGTGGGGTTGCGCAGTATTTT
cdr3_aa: CASSQSGVAQYF

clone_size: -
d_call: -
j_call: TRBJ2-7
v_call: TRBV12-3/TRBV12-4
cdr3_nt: TGTGCCAGCAGTTTGGGGGGGCTCTACGAGCAGTACTTC
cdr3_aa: CASSLGGLYEQYF

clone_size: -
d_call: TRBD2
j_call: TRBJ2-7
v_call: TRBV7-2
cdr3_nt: TGTGCCAGCAGCCCACCGGGACTAGCGGGAGGAGGAACGGAGTACTTC
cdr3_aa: CASSPPGLAGGGTEYF

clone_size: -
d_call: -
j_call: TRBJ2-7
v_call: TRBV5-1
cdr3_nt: TGCGCCAGCAGGACGGACGGCTACGAGCAGTACTTC
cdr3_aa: CASRTDGYEQYF

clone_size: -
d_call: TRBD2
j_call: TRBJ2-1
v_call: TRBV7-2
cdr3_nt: TGTGCCAGCAGCTTAAAAGCGGGAGTTAGCTACAATGAGCAGTTCTTC
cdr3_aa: CASSLKAGVSYNEQFF

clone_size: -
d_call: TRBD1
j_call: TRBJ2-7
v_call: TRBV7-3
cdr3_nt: TGTGCCAGCAGCTTAACTCGGACAGGGTTCCACGAGCAGTACTTC
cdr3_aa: CASSLTRTGFHEQYF

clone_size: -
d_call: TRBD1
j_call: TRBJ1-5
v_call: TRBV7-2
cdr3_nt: TGTGCCAGCAGCTTAGACCGGACAGGGGCCCAGCCCCAGCATTTT
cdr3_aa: CASSLDRTGAQPQHF

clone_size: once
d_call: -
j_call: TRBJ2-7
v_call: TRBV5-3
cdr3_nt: TGTGCCAGAAGCTTTACCCCGGGAGAGGAGCAGTACTTC
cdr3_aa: CARSFTPGEEQYF